Given below is one T cell receptor beta chain in context. Sequencing was at deep level. TCRdb's copy holds only in-frame clones and misses some; the assay was immunoSEQ multiplex PCR. There are around 940,000 clones in the sample; less than 85% occur only once, and about 1.5% lies in the top ten. This sample stems from a study of shared clonotypes between healthy human individuals. The CDR3 extends over 15 amino acids. V lost 5 bases and J lost 1, with 13 bases in between. Germline lookup yields CDR1 SGHTA and CDR2 FQGNSA. The TCR was taken from a man aged 18 to 30 in good health. Material for sequencing was memory CD4+ T cells sorted from blood. The sample's subset: CD45RA-negative fraction. The chain is built from TRBV7-2 and TRBJ2-3; D gene uncertain. CDR3 DNA sequence: TGTGCCAGCAGCCTTGTTTCCCTCGGCACAGATACGCAGTATTTT. Translated, it gives CASSLVSLGTDTQYF.